The 18 T cell receptor beta chains given below trace back to one sample, sequenced in a study of blood T cells in healthy people across ages. Alongside a J-beta primer mix, a sample-barcoded 5' primer served in a second PCR lasting about 6 to 11 cycles. TCRdb re-derived calls from the 5' RACE reads in MiXCR, one entry per CDR3 protein. The data hold roughly 700,000 distinct CDR3 sequences, with 32% observed a single time. The source material was blood. The receptors shown here come from a woman older than 75 in good health.

This clonotype was found many times. The V and J genes are TRBV12-3 or TRBV12-4 and TRBJ2-7, with 11 nucleotides matching TRBD1. CDR3 length: 14 amino acids. J was trimmed by 2 bases and V by 7 bases; bases with no gene match: 4. CDR3 region: CASTKGQGAYEQYF. The CDR3 DNA reads as TGTGCCAGCACAAAGGGACAGGGGGCCTACGAGCAGTACTTC.

Turning to this clonotype: A read error is possible here, since a much larger clone lies one base away. The rearrangement uses TRBV27 and TRBJ2-1, with D possibly matching TRBD1 (5 bases). Looked up from germline, CDR1 is MNHEY and CDR2 is SMNVEV (reference sequence). The CDR3 has 12 amino acids. CDR3 in amino acids: CASRGPYNGQFF. The DNA for the CDR3 is TGTGCCAGCAGGGGGCCGTACAATGGGCAGTTCTTC.

Comments on this clonotype: This may stem from a read error, because a much larger clone lies one nucleotide away. The chain joins TRBV20-1 to TRBJ1-2, with D perhaps matching TRBD1 (6 bases). This CDR3 spans 15 amino acids. Germline CDR1 DFQATT, CDR2 SNEGSKA (reference sequence). V was shortened by 0 bases and J by 4 bases, with 15 bases between the two germline ends. The CDR3 DNA follows: TGCAGTGCTAGAGATCGACGGGGGGCGGTCTATGGCTACACCTTC. Encoded protein: CSARDRRGAVYGYTF.

In the case of this clonotype: A read error is possible here, since a much larger clone lies one base away. V gene TRBV20-1 combines with J gene TRBJ2-7; 12 bases are shared with TRBD2. The CDR3 contains 14 residues. V lost 5 bases, J lost 0 bases, and 2 bases stayed unmatched. Germline loops: CDR1 DFQATT, CDR2 SNEGSKA (reference sequence). The DNA of the CDR3 is TGCAGTGCTCCGACTAGCGGGGGCTCCTACGAGCAGTACGTC. This encodes CSAPTSGGSYEQYV.

This clonotype appeared many times. This CDR3 reads CASSYTGQDGYTF. CDR3 in DNA: TGTGCCAGCAGTTACACGGGACAGGATGGCTACACCTTC. J is TRBJ1-2 and V is TRBV6-2 or TRBV6-3, with 8 bases matching TRBD1. Unmatched junction bases numbered 2, after V lost 2 bases and J lost 6 bases. Germline V lookup: CDR1 MNHEY, CDR2 SVGEGT. The CDR3 is 13 residues long.

Comment on this clonotype: Its ends do not fully match the called genes, so a read error is possible. The chain is built from TRBV5-1 and TRBJ1-2; TRBD1 is a possible D gene (6 bases). Germline CDR1 reads SGHRS; CDR2 reads YFSETQ. The length of the CDR3 is 14 residues. CDR3 nucleotides: TGCGCCAGCAGCTTGAGTGGACAGTCCTATGGCTGCACCTTC. Its translation: CASSLSGQSYGCTF.

This clonotype has at least ten counts. The V gene is TRBV11-2, the J gene TRBJ2-7; possibly TRBD1 or TRBD2 for D (5 bases each). CDR3 length: 14 amino acids. V dropped 7 bases and J dropped 10 bases, with 23 bases sitting between them. CDR1 is SGHAT and CDR2 is FQNNGV in the germline V gene. This CDR3 reads CASTDLTGTRIQYF. DNA of the CDR3: TGTGCCAGCACCGACCTGACCGGGACGCGAATTCAGTACTTC. Full variable domain (remainder filled in from reference TRBV11-2 and TRBJ2-7): EAGVAQSPRYKIIEKRQSVAFWCNPISGHATLYWYQQILGQGPKLLIQFQNNGVVDDSQLPKDRFSAERLKGVDSTLKIQPAKLEDSAVYLCASTDLTGTRIQYFGPGTRLTVT.

The CDR3 sequence: CSARRSDRGGTEAFF. CDR3 nucleotides: TGCAGTGCTCGGAGAAGTGACAGGGGGGGGACTGAAGCTTTCTTT. V and J are TRBV20-1 and TRBJ1-1; 9 positions match TRBD1. V was pared by 5 bases and J by 5 bases, with 12 bases of the junction left unmatched. The CDR3 extends over 15 amino acids. Germline CDR1 reads DFQATT; CDR2 reads SNEGSKA (reference sequence).

The chain recombines TRBV29-1 with TRBJ1-3; D is unclear. Germline CDR1 reads SQVTM; CDR2 reads ANQGSEA. There are 15 residues in the CDR3. V was clipped by 4 bases and J by 0 bases, with 13 bases between them. The CDR3 region is CSVAGGGPSGNTIYF. The CDR3, as DNA: TGCAGCGTTGCCGGTGGCGGCCCCTCTGGAAACACCATATATTTT.

In its sample, this clonotype was seen many times. The chain has TRBV7-2 and TRBJ1-2; unclear D gene. There are 17 residues in the CDR3. Trimming removed 1 base at V and 0 bases at J, with 15 bases between. Per the germline V gene, CDR1 is SGHTA and CDR2 is FQGNSA. This CDR3 reads CASSLGYGELANYGYTF. The DNA of the CDR3 is TGTGCCAGCAGCTTAGGGTACGGGGAACTAGCTAACTATGGCTACACCTTC.

A few counts support this clonotype. The rearrangement links TRBV11-2 to TRBJ1-1; D remains unclear. There are 12 residues in the CDR3. V was trimmed by 3 bases and J by 3 bases, leaving 5 bases between them. The germline V gene has CDR1 SGHAT and CDR2 FQNNGV. CDR3 region: CASSFGYTEAFF. CDR3 sequence (DNA): TGTGCCAGCAGCTTCGGATACACTGAAGCTTTCTTT.

This clonotype was observed many times. The chain is built from TRBV25-1 and TRBJ1-5, with 7 bases lining up with TRBD1. The V gene's germline CDR1 is MGHDK and CDR2 SYGVNS. This CDR3 is 16 amino acids long. Trimming removed 3 bases from V and 4 bases from J; junction bases left unmatched: 9. CDR3 DNA: TGTGCCAGCAGTGAGTTCCTCCGGGACAGAAATCAGCCCCAGCATTTT. Residues: CASSEFLRDRNQPQHF. Together with reference TRBV25-1 and TRBJ1-5, the CDR3 gives the full variable domain: EADIYQTPRYLVIGTGKKITLECSQTMGHDKMYWYQQDPGMELHLIHYSYGVNSTEKGDLSSESTVSRIRTEHFPLTLESARPSHTSQYLCASSEFLRDRNQPQHFGDGTRLSIL.

This clonotype has a count of ten or more. The V call is TRBV21-1, the J call TRBJ1-2; the D call in the table, TRBD1, was not verified against the DNA. TRBV21-1 is listed as a pseudogene. The CDR3 is made up of 16 amino acids. This CDR3 is CASTRGGASCITGYTF. CDR3 DNA: TGTGCCAGCACCCGGGGGGGGGCCTCTTGTATCACCGGCTACACCTTC.

The table lists this clonotype with a few counts. The genes are TRBV5-1 and TRBJ1-1; 8 nucleotides agree with TRBD1. The ends lost 4 bases at V and 7 bases at J; junction bases unmatched: 6. Germline V gene lookup returns CDR1 SGHRS and CDR2 YFSETQ. CDR3 length equals 13 residues. The DNA for the CDR3 is TGCGCCAGCAGCGTGGACAGGGCGGGTGAAGCTTTCTTT. It codes for CASSVDRAGEAFF.

This clonotype has just a few counts. The V gene is TRBV20-1, the J gene TRBJ1-5; D is possibly TRBD1 (5 bases). CDR3 size: 18 residues. Deletions cut 0 bases from V and 1 base from J, with 19 bases between. Germline CDR1 DFQATT, CDR2 SNEGSKA (reference sequence). For the CDR3, the DNA is TGCAGTGCTAGAGAGCAGACCTTAGGGGCAGGGAGCAATCAGCCCCAGCATTTT. Residues: CSAREQTLGAGSNQPQHF.

V gene TRBV12-3 or TRBV12-4 combines with J gene TRBJ2-3, with 9 bases that match TRBD2. Trimming cost V 4 bases and J 4 bases; bases outside gene matches: 6. The CDR3 loop spans 15 amino acids. The CDR3 is CASSSGLANADTQYF. In DNA, the CDR3 is TGTGCCAGCAGTTCCGGACTAGCGAACGCAGATACGCAGTATTTT.

The chain employs TRBV7-6 and TRBJ1-1; TRBD1 aligns across 9 bases. This CDR3 has 15 residues. The V segment lost 5 bases and the J segment 14 bases; nucleotides outside the gene matches: 18. The germline V gene has CDR1 SGHVS and CDR2 FNYEAQ. For the CDR3, the DNA is TGTGCCAGCAGCGCCCGGGACAGGGCGGCCGGGGAGCTGTTCTTT. This encodes CASSARDRAAGELFF.

This clonotype was observed a handful of times. The chain carries TRBV20-1 and TRBJ1-4, with a tentative D call TRBD1 (6 bases). The germline CDR1 and CDR2 sequences are DFQATT and SNEGSKA (reference sequence). The V gene lost 4 bases and the J gene lost 0 bases, with 9 bases spanning the gap. The CDR3 has 14 residues. CDR3 DNA sequence: TGCAGTGCTAAAGGGGGAGCAACTAATGAAAAACTGTTTTTT. It translates to CSAKGGATNEKLFF.